A single sample is the source of the 8 T cell receptor beta chains below, sequenced in a study of T cells in Graves' hyperthyroidism and ophthalmopathy. What was amplified from RNA transcripts were TCR beta CDR3 regions. First-round RT-PCR with HTBI primers amplified the TCR CDR3 region. TCRdb independently ran MiXCR on the multiplex PCR reads; one entry per CDR3 protein. The sample lists about 99,000 distinct CDR3 sequences, 47% occurring once. Sequencing used blood. Source of these receptors: a middle-aged man with Graves' hyperthyroidism.

This clonotype was recorded a few times. The genes are TRBV27 and TRBJ1-1; D remains ambiguous. CDR3 size: 14 residues. V gave up 1 base and J gave up 1 base, with 7 bases separating them. Germline CDR1 reads MNHEY; CDR2 reads SMNVEV (reference sequence). The CDR3 region is CASSLLGRNTEAFF. CDR3 bases: TGTGCCAGCAGTTTATTGGGTAGGAACACTGAAGCTTTCTTT.

The table lists this clonotype with many counts. The chain links TRBV29-1 to TRBJ2-7, with D possibly being TRBD2 (5 bases). V lost 7 bases, J lost 4 bases, and 17 bases lay in between. Looked up from germline, CDR1 is SQVTM and CDR2 is ANQGSEA. The CDR3 has 13 amino acids. CDR3 in DNA: TGCAGCGCCCTCGAAAGGGAGAGGTACGAGCAGTACTTC. Protein: CSALERERYEQYF.

The chain carries TRBV29-1 and TRBJ2-7; no clear D. Germline values: CDR1 SQVTM, CDR2 ANQGSEA. This CDR3 is 13 amino acids long. Trimming took off 8 bases at V and 2 bases at J, with 16 bases between the two ends. Here the CDR3 DNA reads TGCAGCAGCCAAGTGGACGGTACCTACGAGCAGTACTTC. This codes for CSSQVDGTYEQYF.

The table lists this clonotype with many counts. The chain couples TRBV10-1 to TRBJ2-3; 11 positions agree with TRBD1. J gave up 3 bases and V 3 bases, and 11 bases lay outside the gene matches. This CDR3 spans 18 amino acids. Per the germline V gene, CDR1 is WNHNN and CDR2 is SYGVQD (reference sequence). The CDR3 reads CASSDNKDRGRRTDTQYF. The CDR3 DNA is TGCGCCAGCAGTGACAATAAGGACAGGGGGCGCAGAACAGATACGCAGTATTTT.

This chain links TRBV2 with TRBJ2-1; TRBD2 aligns across 10 bases. V lost 7 bases and J lost 8; bases outside the gene matches: 8. The CDR3 runs 14 residues. Germline assignment: CDR1 SNHLY and CDR2 FYNNEI. Here the CDR3 DNA reads TGTGCCAGCACCGGGGCTAGCGGGGGATATGAGCAGTTCTTC. Encoded protein: CASTGASGGYEQFF.

This clonotype appeared many times. The rearrangement links TRBV5-1 to TRBJ2-7; D may be TRBD1 (6 bases). Germline CDR1 SGHRS, CDR2 YFSETQ. Between the trimmed V and J ends, which lost 3 bases and 7 bases, there was a span of 14 bases. The CDR3 is made up of 13 amino acids. This chain's CDR3 is CASSYGQLGEQYF. The CDR3 DNA sequence: TGCGCCAGCAGCTACGGACAGCTCGGGGAGCAGTACTTC.

The table lists this clonotype with many counts. The V gene is TRBV7-8, the J gene TRBJ1-2; tentative D call: TRBD1 (6 bases). The ends were cut back, 5 bases at V and 7 bases at J, with 20 bases in the middle. The CDR3 is 15 residues long. Germline V lookup: CDR1 SGHVS, CDR2 FQNEAQ. CDR3 loop: CASSQGGRSEGGYTF. The CDR3 region has the DNA TGTGCCAGCAGCCAAGGGGGACGGTCGGAAGGTGGCTACACCTTC.

The gene calls are TRBV7-9 and TRBJ1-1; D is unclear. Trimming took off 8 bases at V and 5 bases at J, with 15 bases between the two ends. The CDR3 covers 13 residues. Looked up from germline, CDR1 is SEHNR and CDR2 is FQNEAQ (reference sequence). The CDR3 here is CASAGLAGTEAFF. The DNA for the CDR3 is TGTGCCAGCGCCGGACTAGCGGGGACTGAAGCTTTCTTT.